This TCR beta chain was sequenced during a study of cytomegalovirus exposure and HLA in healthy donors. Study overall: An earlier analysis identified under 130 million unique TCR beta sequences in about 180 million T cells. Overall study findings and caveats: Being productive about 90% or about 30% of the time was typical of most TCR beta V segments in an earlier analysis. Common viral pathogens seemed to be connected with several of the most significant clusters, according to a later analysis. TCR beta sequences numbering 16,951 were associated with HLA alleles at 0.05 false discovery rate in a later analysis.

Trimming removed 7 bases from V and 2 bases from J, with 17 bases in between. Germline CDR1 and CDR2: MNHEY and SMNVEV (reference sequence). This CDR3 has 16 amino acids. Points on this clone: Its antigen is as yet unknown.

Primers: 60 Vbeta forward and 13 Jbeta reverse. Assay: immunoSEQ multiplex PCR; the TCRdb copy retains only in-frame clones and omits some. The sample lists some 150,000 clones; 55% to 80% were seen once. The chain carries TRBV27 and TRBJ2-2; D remains ambiguous. The origin of this receptor is an older woman in good health and CMV-seropositive. Sample: PBMCs. The CDR3 protein is CASTHRANENTGELFF. CDR3 nucleotides: TGTGCCAGCACCCACCGCGCAAACGAAAACACCGGGGAGCTGTTTTTT.